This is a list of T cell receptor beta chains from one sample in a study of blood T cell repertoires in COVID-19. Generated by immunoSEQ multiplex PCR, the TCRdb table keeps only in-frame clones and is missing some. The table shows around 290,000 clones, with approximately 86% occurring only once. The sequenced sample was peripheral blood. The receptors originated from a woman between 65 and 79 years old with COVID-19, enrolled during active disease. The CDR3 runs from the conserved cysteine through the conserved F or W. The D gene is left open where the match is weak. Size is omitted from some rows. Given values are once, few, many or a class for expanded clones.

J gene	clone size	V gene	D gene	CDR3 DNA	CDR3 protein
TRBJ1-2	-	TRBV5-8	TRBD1	TGTGCCAGCAGCTCCCTCGGACAGGGATCGGGTGGCTACACCTTC	CASSSLGQGSGGYTF
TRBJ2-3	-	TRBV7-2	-	TGTGCCAGCAGCGCCCTAGGTAGCACAGATACGCAGTATTTT	CASSALGSTDTQYF
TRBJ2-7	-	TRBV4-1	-	TGCGCCAGCAGCCAATTTTTGGGGCCCGGCTACGAGCAGTACTTC	CASSQFLGPGYEQYF
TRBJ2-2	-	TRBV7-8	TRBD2	TGTGCCAGCAGAGACCTGAAGCGGGGGGGCGTCACCGGGGAGCTGTTTTTT	CASRDLKRGGVTGELFF
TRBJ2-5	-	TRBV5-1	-	TGCGCCAGCAGCACTGGGGGTGGACAGCAAGAGACCCAGTACTTC	CASSTGGGQQETQYF
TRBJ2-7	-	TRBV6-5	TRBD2	TGTGCCAGTAGGGGAGTCGGGGGGTTGACCTACGAGCAGTACTTC	CASRGVGGLTYEQYF
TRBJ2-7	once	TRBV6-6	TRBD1	TGTGCCAGCAGTGGGACAGGGGAGTACGAGCAGTACTTC	CASSGTGEYEQYF
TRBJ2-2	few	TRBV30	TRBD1	TGTGCCTGGAGTATGGGACAGGGGTCCGGGGAGCTGTTTTTT	CAWSMGQGSGELFF
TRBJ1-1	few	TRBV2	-	TGTGCCAGCAGTGGCGAAGTGATGAACACTGAAGCTTTCTTT	CASSGEVMNTEAFF
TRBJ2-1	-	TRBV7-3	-	TGTGCCAGCAGCTTAACCTCTAACAATGAGCAGTTCTTC	CASSLTSNNEQFF
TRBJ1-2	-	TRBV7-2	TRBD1	TGTGCCAGCAGCTTAGTACCGGGACAGGGAAATGGCTACACCTTC	CASSLVPGQGNGYTF
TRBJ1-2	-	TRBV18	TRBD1	TGTGCCAGCTCACCCTCGGGACAGTTTTATGGCTACACCTTC	CASSPSGQFYGYTF
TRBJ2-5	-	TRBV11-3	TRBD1	TGTGCCAGCAGTTATGTCGGGGTGGACAGGGAGAGGCAAGAGACCCAGTACTTC	CASSYVGVDRERQETQYF
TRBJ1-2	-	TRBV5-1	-	TGCGCCAGCAGAGACACCACTAACTATGGCTACACCTTC	CASRDTTNYGYTF
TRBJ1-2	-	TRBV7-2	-	TGTGCCAGCAGCTTAGGACAGAACTATGGCTACACCTTC	CASSLGQNYGYTF
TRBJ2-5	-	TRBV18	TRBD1	TGTGCCAGCTCACTGACAGGGGGGGTACAAGAGACCCAGTACTTC	CASSLTGGVQETQYF
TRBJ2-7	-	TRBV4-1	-	TGCGCCAGCAGCCAAGCCAACACAGGGAACGAGCAGTACTTC	CASSQANTGNEQYF
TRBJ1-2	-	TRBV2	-	TGTGCCAGCAGTGAAAGATGGTGGGAGATCTATGGCTACACCTTC	CASSERWWEIYGYTF
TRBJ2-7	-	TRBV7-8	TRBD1	TGTGCCAGCAGCTTAGCCGGACAGGGGGAGGTTATCGAGCAGTACTTC	CASSLAGQGEVIEQYF
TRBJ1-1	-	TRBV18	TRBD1	TGTGCCAGCTCACCCGGGACAGGGACGAACACTGAAGCTTTCTTT	CASSPGTGTNTEAFF
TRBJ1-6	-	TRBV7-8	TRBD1	TGTGCCAGCAGCACGGGACAGGCGTATAATTCACCCCTCCACTTT	CASSTGQAYNSPLHF
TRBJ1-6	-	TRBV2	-	TGTGCCAGCAGCTCCCCGGGGGGGGGATCACCCCTCCACTTT	CASSSPGGGSPLHF
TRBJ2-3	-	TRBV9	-	TGTGCCAGCAGCGTCGAGGATCCCTGGGAGGGGGGCACAGATACGCAGTATTTT	CASSVEDPWEGGTDTQYF
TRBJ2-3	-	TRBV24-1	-	TGTGCCACCAAGGCGGGACCGAGCACAGATACGCAGTATTTT	CATKAGPSTDTQYF
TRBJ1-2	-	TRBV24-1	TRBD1	TGTGCCACCAGTGATAGACAGGGGGCGTACTATGGCTACACCTTC	CATSDRQGAYYGYTF
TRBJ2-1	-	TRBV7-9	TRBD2	TGTGCCAGCAGCTTAAGTGGACTAGCGGGGAGTGAGCAGTTCTTC	CASSLSGLAGSEQFF
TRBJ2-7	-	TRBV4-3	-	TGCGCCAGCAGCCATTATCGAGGCTCCTACGAGCAGTACTTC	CASSHYRGSYEQYF
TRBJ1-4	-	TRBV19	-	TGTGCCAGTGGGGGGACTAACAGGGAAACTAATGAAAAACTGTTTTTT	CASGGTNRETNEKLFF
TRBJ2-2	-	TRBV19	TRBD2	TGTGCCAGTAGTATTACTAGCGGGGGGGCCAGGGAGCTGTTTTTT	CASSITSGGARELFF
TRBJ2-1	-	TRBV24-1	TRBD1	TGTGCCGTAGCCGGGACAGTCTACAATGAGCAGTTCTTC	CAVAGTVYNEQFF
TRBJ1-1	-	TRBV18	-	TGTGCCAGCTCAGATAGGAACACTGAAGCTTTCTTT	CASSDRNTEAFF
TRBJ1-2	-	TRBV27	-	TGTGCCAGCAGTTTAAAGGGCACGGCTCAGGGATATGGCTACACCTTC	CASSLKGTAQGYGYTF
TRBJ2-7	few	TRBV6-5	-	TGTGCCAGCAGTTACCGGGGGGCGCGGGAGCAGTACTTC	CASSYRGAREQYF
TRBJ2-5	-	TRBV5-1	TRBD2	TGCGCCAGCAGCGGCCTACTAGCGGGCCAAGAGACCCAGTACTTC	CASSGLLAGQETQYF
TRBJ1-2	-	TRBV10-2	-	TGCGCCAGCAGTGATCCTGCAGGGCACTATGGCTACACCTTC	CASSDPAGHYGYTF
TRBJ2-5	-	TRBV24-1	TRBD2	TGTGCCACCAGTGGACTAGCGGGGGGAGAGACCCAGTACTTC	CATSGLAGGETQYF
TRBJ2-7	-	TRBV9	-	TGTGCCAGCAGCGTCGACGGAGGGGACTACGAGCAGTACTTC	CASSVDGGDYEQYF
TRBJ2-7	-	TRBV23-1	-	TGCGCCAGCATTTCTTTGGCCCGGCGGGGAGGGGGGGCTTATTGGTACGAGCAGTACTTC	CASISLARRGGGAYWYEQYF